This T cell receptor beta chain derives from a study of cytomegalovirus exposure and HLA in healthy donors. Study overall: Samples from HLA-typed donors yielded about 85 million unique TCRs in an early data release.

60 Vbeta and 13 Jbeta primers were used in PCR. In the source study's methods: Roughly 76 million unique TCR beta chains, roughly 11 million of them shared, were counted by a later analysis. Data came from immunoSEQ multiplex PCR; TCRdb stores just in-frame clones and leaves some out. V, J and clone size were drawn from that table, and D and trimming were deduced from the DNA. In the table there are roughly 180,000 clones, approximately 84% of which are singletons. This CDR3 has 14 residues. Germline assignment: CDR1 SSHAT and CDR2 FNYEAQ (reference sequence). Notes on this clone: Antigen: not known. A read error may account for a junction end that differs from germline.

Findings and limits, study-wide: Diagnosis of cytomegalovirus status made by the classifier reportedly showed high specificity and sensitivity.

Sequencing was performed on PBMCs. The V gene is TRBV7-7, the J gene TRBJ2-2; D gene ambiguous. This TCR was sampled from a man younger than 35 in good health and CMV-seronegative. The CDR3 here is CASSLIENTGELFF. CDR3 in DNA: TGTGCTAGCAGCTTAATAGAGAACACCGGGGAGCTGTTTTTT.